The 29 T cell receptor beta chains below come from one sample, sequenced in a study of chemoradiotherapy in HPV16-positive cancers. Profiled with immunoSEQ multiplex PCR; TCRdb holds only in-frame clones, not every one. The table has 12,000 or so clones, roughly four fifths seen once. The specimen was collected from a patient who underwent chemoradiotherapy. Receptors were obtained from a human donor with HPV-associated anogenital cancer.

The chain carries TRBV7-2 and TRBJ1-4; no firm D call. This CDR3 is 13 amino acids long. The V and J ends lost 1 base and 8 bases respectively, with 8 bases between them. In germline, CDR1 is SGHTA, CDR2 FQGNSA. The chain's CDR3 is CASSLGAGEKLFF. CDR3 nucleotide sequence: TGTGCCAGCAGCTTAGGGGCGGGGGAAAAACTGTTTTTT.

The chain employs TRBV6-1 and TRBJ1-2; D remains ambiguous. The CDR3 is 15 residues long. V shed 1 base and J shed 5 bases, with 14 bases lying between them. The germline V gene has CDR1 MNHNS and CDR2 SASEGT. The CDR3 DNA reads as TGTGCCAGCAGTGAAGGGCGTCATGGTGGGTATGGCTACACCTTC. It specifies CASSEGRHGGYGYTF.

This chain links TRBV4-2 with TRBJ2-7; D might be TRBD1 (6 bases). Germline V CDR1 and CDR2: LGHNA, YNFKEQ. V was trimmed by 6 bases and J by 6 bases, leaving 21 bases between them. The CDR3 runs 15 residues. CDR3 sequence reads: CASSLTVAGAGEQYF. DNA of the CDR3: TGTGCCAGCAGTTTGACGGTGGCAGGGGCGGGCGAGCAGTACTTC.

This clone has just a few counts. The chain links TRBV30 to TRBJ1-3; unclear D gene. V was shortened by 0 bases and J by 10 bases, with 10 bases between the two germline ends. CDR3 length: 12 residues. Germline CDR1 is GTSNPN and CDR2 is SVGIG (reference sequence). The CDR3 loop reads CAWSVSGETIYF. CDR3 DNA sequence: TGTGCCTGGAGTGTCTCCGGCGAAACCATATATTTT.

There are a few counts of this clone. The chain employs TRBV5-8 and TRBJ1-2; D gene ambiguous. Germline values: CDR1 SGHTS, CDR2 YDEGEE. Trimming took off 0 bases at V and 2 bases at J, with 8 bases between the two ends. This CDR3 has 14 amino acids. CDR3 sequence reads: CASSLDESNYGYTF. In nucleotides, the CDR3 is TGTGCCAGCAGCTTGGATGAGTCCAACTATGGCTACACCTTC.

The table lists this clone with a few counts. This chain connects TRBV4-3 to TRBJ1-1; D is unclear. The CDR3 has 13 amino acids. Between the trimmed V and J ends, which lost 1 base and 5 bases, there was a span of 8 bases. CDR1 and CDR2 from the germline V gene are LGHNA and YSLEER. CDR3 protein: CASSQAPGTEAFF. The CDR3 DNA is TGCGCCAGCAGCCAAGCTCCGGGTACTGAAGCTTTCTTT.

The CDR3 coding sequence is TGTGCCAGCAGTCAAGGTGAAAAACTGTTTTTT. The encoded protein is CASSQGEKLFF. V and J are TRBV2 and TRBJ1-4; D is ambiguous. V was shortened by 5 bases and J by 7 bases, with 5 bases between the two germline ends. Germline values: CDR1 SNHLY, CDR2 FYNNEI. CDR3 length: 11 residues.

The chain combines TRBV18 with TRBJ2-5; D uncertain. Germline V gives CDR1 KGHSH, CDR2 LQKENI. There are 12 residues in the CDR3. V was pared by 6 bases and J by 5 bases, with 10 bases between. Here the CDR3 reads CASSRGGETQYF. Written as DNA, the CDR3 is TGTGCCAGCTCCCGCGGTGGGGAGACCCAGTACTTC. The full variable domain, rest sourced from reference TRBV18 and TRBJ2-5, is NAGVMQNPRHLVRRRGQEARLRCSPMKGHSHVYWYRQLPEEGLKFMVYLQKENIIDESGMPKERFSAEFPKEGPSILRIQQVVRGDSAAYFCASSRGGETQYFGPGTRLLVL.

The DNA of the CDR3 is TGTGCCAGCAGCGTCGGGCACTCAAATCAGCCCCAGCATTTT. It codes for CASSVGHSNQPQHF. The chain uses TRBV9 and TRBJ1-5, with D hard to call. The V end lost 2 bases, the J end lost 4 bases, and 10 bases lay between the germline ends. Germline values: CDR1 SGDLS, CDR2 YYNGEE. The CDR3 covers 14 residues.

This clone appeared a few times. V is TRBV9 and J is TRBJ2-1; D is unresolved. The CDR3 length is 13 residues. The germline V gene has CDR1 SGDLS and CDR2 YYNGEE. Trimming removed 3 bases from V and 4 bases from J, with 8 bases in between. The CDR3: CASSASDYNEQFF. The DNA of the CDR3 is TGTGCCAGCAGCGCCTCAGATTACAATGAGCAGTTCTTC.

This chain links TRBV21-1 with TRBJ2-2; no DNA check was done on the table's D call, TRBD1. TRBV21-1 is reported as a pseudogene. The length of the CDR3 is 12 residues. The DNA for the CDR3 is TGTGCCAGCAGCACCAGATCCGGGGAGCTGTTTTTT. Protein product: CASSTRSGELFF.

Of note for this clone: The junction departs from germline at one end; a sequencing error may be responsible. The chain combines TRBV7-7 with TRBJ2-3; D perhaps matches TRBD1 (7 bases). The CDR3 length is 17 residues. Germline assignment: CDR1 SSHAT and CDR2 FNYEAQ (reference sequence). CDR3 loop: CASSPHPGLQGVDTQYF. CDR3 sequence (DNA): TGTGCTAGCAGCCCCCACCCGGGACTCCAGGGGGTAGATACGCAGTATTTT.

The chain has TRBV14 and TRBJ2-7; D may be TRBD1 (5 bases). The CDR3 extends over 13 amino acids. Germline assignment: CDR1 SGHDN and CDR2 FVKESK. The V gene lost 4 bases and the J gene lost 9 bases, with 16 bases spanning the gap. The CDR3 sequence: CASSLFNQGGQYF. The CDR3 DNA reads TGTGCCAGCAGCCTCTTTAATCAGGGCGGGCAGTACTTC.

This rearrangement joins TRBV9 to TRBJ2-3; D is unresolved. The CDR3 totals 14 residues. The V and J ends lost 0 bases and 3 bases respectively, with 8 bases between them. Germline loops: CDR1 SGDLS, CDR2 YYNGEE. The chain's CDR3 is CASSVGPGTDTQYF. The CDR3 DNA reads as TGTGCCAGCAGCGTAGGTCCCGGGACAGATACGCAGTATTTT.

This sequence joins TRBV9 and TRBJ2-7; D is unresolved. The CDR3 spans 14 residues. V was trimmed by 3 bases and J by 0 bases, leaving 10 bases between them. The germline gives CDR1 SGDLS, CDR2 YYNGEE. As DNA, the CDR3 is TGTGCCAGCAGCGCTTCTCCGGGCTCCTACGAGCAGTACTTC. As protein: CASSASPGSYEQYF.

This chain uses TRBV30 with TRBJ1-2; no clear D gene. Trimming pared 4 bases from V and 5 bases from J, leaving 23 bases between. This CDR3 is 16 amino acids long. Germline V gene data show CDR1 as GTSNPN and CDR2 as SVGIG (reference sequence). The CDR3 protein is CAWTHSPWTTSYGYTF. As DNA, the CDR3 is TGTGCCTGGACCCACTCCCCGTGGACCACGAGTTATGGCTACACCTTC. The variable domain in full, with the rest retrieved from reference TRBV30 and TRBJ1-2, is SQTIHQWPATLVQPVGSPLSLECTVEGTSNPNLYWYRQAAGRGLQLLFYSVGIGQISSEVPQNLSASRPQDRQFILSSKKLLLSDSGFYLCAWTHSPWTTSYGYTFGSGTRLTVV.

This clone was observed once. The chain has TRBV5-1 and TRBJ2-3, with D hard to call. Trimming removed 0 bases from V and 4 bases from J, with 3 bases in between. CDR3 length equals 12 residues. CDR1 and CDR2 from the germline V gene are SGHRS and YFSETQ. In DNA form, the CDR3 reads TGCGCCAGCAGCTTGGAGTCAGATACGCAGTATTTT. It yields the protein CASSLESDTQYF.

V usage is TRBV5-1 and J usage is TRBJ2-7; D is uncertain. CDR1 is SGHRS and CDR2 is YFSETQ in the germline V gene. V was cut by 4 bases and J by 4 bases, with 6 bases left in between. The CDR3 sequence is 11 residues long. CDR3 nucleotides: TGCGCCAGCAGCATATCGTACGAGCAGTACTTC. Its protein is CASSISYEQYF.

The V gene is TRBV27, the J gene TRBJ2-7; D not resolved. The germline V gene encodes CDR1 MNHEY and CDR2 SMNVEV (reference sequence). V was pared by 8 bases and J by 2 bases, with 4 bases between. The CDR3 runs to 10 residues. The CDR3 DNA sequence: TGTGCCAGCCAAACCTACGAGCAGTACTTC. Its translation: CASQTYEQYF.

The V call is TRBV7-2, the J call TRBJ2-7; D ambiguous. CDR3 length equals 13 residues. Germline V gene sequence: CDR1 SGHTA, CDR2 FQGNSA. Trimming removed 1 base from V and 7 bases from J, with 11 bases in between. The DNA for the CDR3 is TGTGCCAGCAGCTTAGGGTGGGAAAGGGAGCAGTACTTC. Encoded protein: CASSLGWEREQYF.

The rearrangement joins TRBV15 to TRBJ2-1; weak D call: TRBD1 (6 bases). Germline V gene sequence: CDR1 LNHNV, CDR2 YYDKDF (reference sequence). The CDR3 runs 13 residues. Trimming removed 3 bases from V and 6 bases from J, with 9 bases in between. The CDR3: CATSRIGGNEQFF. CDR3 DNA sequence: TGTGCCACCAGCAGGATAGGGGGCAATGAGCAGTTCTTC.

The CDR3 region is CASSSSGQAFNEKLFF. CDR3 bases: TGTGCCAGCAGCTCTTCCGGACAGGCCTTCAATGAAAAACTGTTTTTT. The chain is built from TRBV11-1 and TRBJ1-4; TRBD1 agrees at 7 bases. Germline loops: CDR1 SGHAT, CDR2 FQDESV (reference sequence). This CDR3 has 16 amino acids. The ends lost 4 bases at V and 5 bases at J; junction bases unmatched: 10. The variable domain in full, completed from reference TRBV11-1 and TRBJ1-4, reads EAEVAQSPRYKITEKSQAVAFWCDPISGHATLYWYRQILGQGPELLVQFQDESVVDDSQLPKDRFSAERLKGVDSTLKIQPAELGDSAMYLCASSSSGQAFNEKLFFGSGTQLSVL.

J is TRBJ2-2 and V is TRBV9; D gene uncertain. This CDR3 is built from 13 residues. The V gene's germline CDR1 is SGDLS and CDR2 YYNGEE. V shed 2 bases and J shed 4 bases, with 6 bases lying between them. DNA of the CDR3: TGTGCCAGCAGCGTCCTCGGCACCGGGGAGCTGTTTTTT. This translates into CASSVLGTGELFF.

The V call is TRBV6-5, the J call TRBJ2-7, with 15 nucleotides matching TRBD2. This CDR3 has 16 residues. CDR1 is MNHEY, CDR2 SVGAGI, per germline. The V segment lost 4 bases and the J segment 5 bases; nucleotides outside the gene matches: 6. CDR3 region: CASSSGTSGGLNEQYF. CDR3 sequence (DNA): TGTGCCAGCAGTTCGGGGACTAGCGGGGGGCTGAACGAGCAGTACTTC.

This chain joins TRBV5-1 and TRBJ1-5; perhaps TRBD1 as D (6 bases). The CDR3 is 14 residues long. CDR1 SGHRS and CDR2 YFSETQ come from the germline V gene. The V end was cut by 4 bases, the J end by 3 bases, with 11 bases between. CDR3 sequence: CASSETGDNQPQHF. CDR3 coding DNA: TGCGCCAGCAGCGAGACAGGCGACAATCAGCCCCAGCATTTT.

This chain connects TRBV7-6 to TRBJ1-1, with D perhaps matching TRBD1 (5 bases). This CDR3 contains 18 residues. The V and J ends lost 2 bases and 7 bases respectively, with 26 bases between them. Germline lookup yields CDR1 SGHVS and CDR2 FNYEAQ. CDR3: CASSLFSYKTSGTYEAFF. For the CDR3, the DNA is TGTGCCAGCAGCTTATTCTCATACAAGACGAGTGGGACCTATGAAGCTTTCTTT. The whole variable domain, filled in from reference TRBV7-6 and TRBJ1-1, reads GAGVSQSPRYKVTKRGQDVALRCDPISGHVSLYWYRQALGQGPEFLTYFNYEAQQDKSGLPNDRFSAERPEGSISTLTIQRTEQRDSAMYRCASSLFSYKTSGTYEAFFGQGTRLTVV.

The chain combines TRBV9 with TRBJ2-7; possible D gene TRBD2, 6 bases. Germline V CDR1 and CDR2: SGDLS, YYNGEE. The V and J ends lost 4 bases and 3 bases respectively, with 14 bases between them. This CDR3 is built from 14 residues. The CDR3, as DNA: TGTGCCAGCAGCCCCTCCGGGACTCGCTACGAGCAGTACTTC. As protein: CASSPSGTRYEQYF.

In its sample, this clone was seen a few times. The genes are TRBV11-2 and TRBJ1-6; the D is unclear. V was pared by 3 bases and J by 7 bases, with 1 base between. The length of the CDR3 is 11 residues. CDR1 and CDR2 from the germline V gene are SGHAT and FQNNGV. The CDR3 DNA reads as TGTGCCAGCAGCTTCAATTCACCCCTCCACTTT. Translation: CASSFNSPLHF.

The chain combines TRBV4-3 with TRBJ2-3; weak D call: TRBD1 (6 bases). In germline, CDR1 is LGHNA, CDR2 YSLEER. V lost 3 bases and J lost 6, with 25 bases in between. The CDR3 has 18 amino acids. The CDR3 sequence is CASSQLGGTPSSRDTQYF. The CDR3 bases are TGCGCCAGCAGCCAGCTGGGTGGGACACCCTCTTCTCGGGATACGCAGTATTTT.